Listed below are T cell receptor beta chains from one sample, sequenced in a study of T cells in Graves' hyperthyroidism and ophthalmopathy. TCRdb reprocessed the multiplex PCR reads with MiXCR, giving one entry per CDR3 protein. The sample has under 750,000 distinct CDR3 sequences; about 17% are singletons. What was sequenced was blood. Receptors were obtained from a woman between 50 and 59 years old with Graves' hyperthyroidism that later progressed to Graves' ophthalmopathy. CDR3s include the opening cysteine and the closing phenylalanine or tryptophan. D genes are given only for firm matches.

>TRBJ2-2|.|TRBV29-1
CSVEGQNTGELFF
>TRBJ1-1|.|TRBV5-1
CASSFGGSGEAFF
>TRBJ1-5|.|TRBV7-2
CASSLDLGFNQPQHF
>TRBJ2-7|.|TRBV20-1
CSAIPASSYEQYF
>TRBJ2-1|TRBD2|TRBV20-1
CSAISGGSSYNEQFF
>TRBJ1-1|TRBD1|TRBV28
CASRGTDRANTEAFF
>TRBJ1-1|.|TRBV7-9
CASSLQALAFF
>TRBJ1-4|.|TRBV3-1
CASSQSQGANEKLFF
>TRBJ2-7|.|TRBV7-3
CASSFEAGASYEQYF
>TRBJ2-6|.|TRBV3-1
CASSQMSSISGANVLTF
>TRBJ2-7|TRBD1|TRBV11-2
CASSHGQGVSYEQYF
>TRBJ1-1|.|TRBV18
CASSPTDFTEAFF
>TRBJ1-6|.|TRBV19
CASEGGPNSPLHF
>TRBJ2-1|.|TRBV11-1
CASSQDVAGSWNEQFF
>TRBJ2-1|TRBD2|TRBV13
CASSPRTSGGAWRSYNEQFF
>TRBJ2-1|.|TRBV2
CASSEVGLYNEQFF
>TRBJ2-5|.|TRBV27
CASSHTQGQETQYF
>TRBJ2-2|TRBD2|TRBV27
CASSSASGVMNTGELFF
>TRBJ2-1|.|TRBV7-3
CASSKLGGSSYNEQFF
>TRBJ2-7|TRBD1|TRBV14
CASSQVWDSRTYERYF
>TRBJ2-1|TRBD2|TRBV6-1
CASSPLKLRLAGETYNEQFF
>TRBJ1-1|TRBD1|TRBV12-3/TRBV12-4
CASTPTGGGEAFF